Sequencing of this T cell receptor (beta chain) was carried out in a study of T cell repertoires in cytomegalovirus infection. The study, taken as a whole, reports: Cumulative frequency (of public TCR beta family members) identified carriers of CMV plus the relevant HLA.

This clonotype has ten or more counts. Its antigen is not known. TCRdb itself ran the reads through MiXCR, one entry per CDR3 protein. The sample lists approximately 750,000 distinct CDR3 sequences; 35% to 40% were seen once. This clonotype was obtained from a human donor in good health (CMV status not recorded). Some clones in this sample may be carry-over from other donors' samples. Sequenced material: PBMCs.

The DNA for the CDR3 is TGTGCCAGCAACCTCGCCGGGACAGGTAGCATGAACACTGAAGCTTTCTTT. Translating gives CASNLAGTGSMNTEAFF. The chain uses TRBV2 and TRBJ1-1, with 8 nucleotides matching TRBD1. The trim removed 7 bases at V and 0 bases at J, leaving 13 bases unmatched. Germline V CDR1 and CDR2: SNHLY, FYNNEI. The CDR3 loop spans 17 amino acids. The full variable domain, in which reference TRBV2 and TRBJ1-1 provide the parts outside the CDR3, is EPEVTQTPSHQVTQMGQEVILRCVPISNHLYFYWYRQILGQKVEFLVSFYNNEISEKSEIFDDQFSVERPDGSNFTLKIRSTKLEDSAMYFCASNLAGTGSMNTEAFFGQGTRLTVV.